The subject of this entry is one T cell receptor (beta chain). Its antigen is not identified. The sample is drawn from a study of cytomegalovirus exposure and HLA in healthy donors. All the people who gave samples were healthy bone marrow donors. Use of 60 Vbeta and 13 Jbeta primers characterized the PCR. Some clones are missing from TCRdb's copy, which holds only in-frame ones; the method was immunoSEQ multiplex PCR. Of about 160,000 clones in the sample, around 83% were seen once. V was pared by 1 base and J by 9 bases, with 6 bases of the junction left unmatched. This CDR3 has 14 amino acids. The germline CDR1 and CDR2 sequences are MGHRA and YSYEKL. Regarding the study as a whole: Reports indicated that the classifier achieved high specificity and sensitivity in diagnosing cytomegalovirus status. TCR beta V- and J-gene trimming, according to a later analysis, was linked to a missense DCLRE1C variant.

What was sequenced was PBMCs. This receptor was taken from a male donor in good health and CMV-seropositive. This rearrangement joins TRBV4-1 to TRBJ2-1, with 7 bases that match TRBD1. CDR3 nucleotide sequence: TGCGCCAGCAGCCAAGTTGACAGGGCAAGTGAGCAGTTCTTC. This gives the protein CASSQVDRASEQFF.